A selection of T cell receptor beta chains follows, all from one sample in a study of identical twins. TCRdb re-called the 5' RACE reads through MiXCR, storing one row per CDR3 protein. This table holds roughly 230,000 distinct CDR3 sequences, around 8.3% found once. This same sample was also taken into another study, of yellow fever vaccine responses in identical twins.

Source material: CD8+ T cells sorted from blood. All receptors derive from a woman between 18 and 30 years old in good health. CDR3s include the opening cysteine and the closing phenylalanine or tryptophan. Each record gives: J gene, V gene, D gene, clone size, CDR3 DNA, CDR3 protein. The D gene is left open where the match is weak. Clone size is stated in some rows and not others, as once, few, many or a class when expanded.

>TRBJ2-2|TRBV6-1|-|many
TGTGCCAGCATCCCGGGACCAGTCGCGAACACCGGGGAGCTGTTTTTT
CASIPGPVANTGELFF
>TRBJ2-7|TRBV4-3|TRBD2|many
TGCGCCAGCAGCCCCGGACTAGCGGGAGGGAATGAGCAGTACTTC
CASSPGLAGGNEQYF
>TRBJ2-7|TRBV7-9|TRBD2|-
TGTGCCAGCAGCGGACGACTAGCGGGCTACGAGCAGTACTTC
CASSGRLAGYEQYF
>TRBJ2-3|TRBV6-2/TRBV6-3|-|-
TGTGCCAGCAGTCTCTGGAGGGGTAGAGGTTCGGATACGCAGTATTTT
CASSLWRGRGSDTQYF
>TRBJ1-5|TRBV20-1|-|many
TGCAGTGCCAAGGACGGCGATCAGCCCCAGCATTTT
CSAKDGDQPQHF
>TRBJ2-1|TRBV7-3|TRBD1|few
TGTGCCAGCAGGCCGCCGGGACAGGGGGAATACGAGCAGTTCTTC
CASRPPGQGEYEQFF
>TRBJ1-1|TRBV27|TRBD1|few
TGTGCCAGCAGTTACGGACAGGGCACGAACACTGAAGCTTTCTTT
CASSYGQGTNTEAFF
>TRBJ2-7|TRBV20-1|TRBD2|-
TGCAGTGCTAGAGCGGGGGGGGCTTACGAGCAGTACTTC
CSARAGGAYEQYF
>TRBJ2-7|TRBV10-3|-|many
TGTGCCATCAGTGATGATACGGATTACGAGCAGTACTTC
CAISDDTDYEQYF
>TRBJ2-7|TRBV7-8|-|many
TGTGCCAGCAGCTTAGCTGGGAACCCCTACGAGCAGTACTTC
CASSLAGNPYEQYF
>TRBJ2-3|TRBV29-1|TRBD2|many
TGCAGCGTTCCGCGGGGGGGCACAGATACGCAGTATTTT
CSVPRGGTDTQYF
>TRBJ1-1|TRBV27|-|few
TGTGCCTCCGGCAGGGTAACTGAAGCTTTCTTT
CASGRVTEAFF
>TRBJ1-2|TRBV3-1|-|few
TGTGCCAGCAGCCAACTGGGCAACTATGGCTACACCTTC
CASSQLGNYGYTF
>TRBJ2-7|TRBV6-1|-|-
TGTGCCAGCAGTGAATTAGGGGTTCTGGGAACCTACGAGCAGTACTTC
CASSELGVLGTYEQYF
>TRBJ2-2|TRBV2|TRBD1|few
TGTGCCAGCAGTCCCCAGACAGGGTGGGCCGGGGAGCTGTTTTTT
CASSPQTGWAGELFF
>TRBJ2-3|TRBV11-2|-|-
TGTGCCAGCGGCCGGGACCCCCTATTAAGGGATACGCAGTATTTT
CASGRDPLLRDTQYF
>TRBJ2-1|TRBV29-1|TRBD2|few
TGCAGCGTTGAAGCTCTAGCGGGCAGCTCCTACAATGAGCAGTTCTTC
CSVEALAGSSYNEQFF
>TRBJ2-1|TRBV4-3|-|-
TGCGCCAGCAGCCAAGAGGAAGGAGGGGTTAGTGAGCAGTTCTTC
CASSQEEGGVSEQFF
>TRBJ2-3|TRBV7-6|-|-
TGTGCCAGCAGCTATGAGGGAGATACGCAGTATTTT
CASSYEGDTQYF
>TRBJ2-7|TRBV7-6|TRBD1|-
TGTGCCAGCAGCCCGCGGACAGGGCCCGTCTACGAGCAGTACTTC
CASSPRTGPVYEQYF
>TRBJ2-5|TRBV24-1|TRBD1|few
TGTGCCACCAGTGATGGACAGGTTCGGGAGACCCAGTACTTC
CATSDGQVRETQYF
>TRBJ1-4|TRBV20-1|-|-
TGCAGTGCCTCGTTCTACAGGCAAACTAATGAAAAACTGTTTTTT
CSASFYRQTNEKLFF
>TRBJ2-2|TRBV28|TRBD2|few
TGTGCCAGCAGTTATATGACTAGCGGGGGCCCCGGGGAGCTGTTTTTT
CASSYMTSGGPGELFF
>TRBJ1-1|TRBV6-6|-|few
TGTGCCAGCAGCATCGGGTTAAACACTGAAGCTTTCTTT
CASSIGLNTEAFF
>TRBJ2-3|TRBV6-1|TRBD2|-
TGTGCCAGCAGTAGACGGGGGGGCGAGGCAGATACGCAGTATTTT
CASSRRGGEADTQYF
>TRBJ2-7|TRBV9|-|few
TGTGCCAGCAGCGTAGACAGTTCCTACGAGCAGTACTTC
CASSVDSSYEQYF
>TRBJ2-1|TRBV9|TRBD1|few
TGTGCCAGCAGCACAGCCTTGACAGGGTACCACAATGAGCAGTTCTTC
CASSTALTGYHNEQFF
>TRBJ2-3|TRBV18|-|-
TGTGCCAGCTCACTATCACTCCCGACAGATACGCAGTATTTT
CASSLSLPTDTQYF
>TRBJ2-7|TRBV19|TRBD1|few
TGTGCCAGTAGTGCCTTGGGACAGGGAGCCTACGAGCAGTACTTC
CASSALGQGAYEQYF
>TRBJ2-7|TRBV3-1|TRBD2|-
TGTGCCAGCAGCGAGAGGGAGGGACTGGCCTACGAGCAGTACTTC
CASSEREGLAYEQYF
>TRBJ1-1|TRBV27|-|-
TGTGCCAGCAGAACCTCCAGGGTGGACACTGAAGCTTTCTTT
CASRTSRVDTEAFF
>TRBJ2-7|TRBV6-4|-|-
TGTGCCAGCGAGGGCAGGGGATGCCACGAGCAGTACTTC
CASEGRGCHEQYF
>TRBJ2-1|TRBV6-5|TRBD2|-
TGTGCCAGCAGTTACTTAGCGGGGGGGTCTCGCAATGAGCAGTTCTTC
CASSYLAGGSRNEQFF
>TRBJ2-7|TRBV19|TRBD1|-
TGTGCCAGTAGTATCGAAAACAGGGGGCGAGGCGAGCAGTACTTC
CASSIENRGRGEQYF
>TRBJ2-2|TRBV7-9|-|few
TGTGCCAGCAGCTCGCCTCTGGACAGCGAGAACACCGGGGAGCTGTTTTTT
CASSSPLDSENTGELFF
>TRBJ2-5|TRBV11-2|-|-
TGTGCCAGCAGCTTAAGTAGTCAGGCCCACCAAGAGACCCAGTACTTC
CASSLSSQAHQETQYF
>TRBJ2-1|TRBV5-6|TRBD2|-
TGTGCCAGCAGCCCGGGACTAGCGGGGCTCCGCTACAATGAGCAGTTCTTC
CASSPGLAGLRYNEQFF
>TRBJ2-4|TRBV5-1|TRBD2|many
TGCGCCAGCAGCGGTGGACTAGGGGTCAACATTCAGTACTTC
CASSGGLGVNIQYF
>TRBJ2-7|TRBV27|-|many
TGTGCCAGCAGTTTATCTACCGGGAGCTACGAGCAGTACTTC
CASSLSTGSYEQYF
>TRBJ1-2|TRBV29-1|TRBD1|few
TGCAGCGTTACAGGGGAGGGGAACTATGGCTACACCTTC
CSVTGEGNYGYTF
>TRBJ2-1|TRBV6-1|-|-
TGTGCCAGCAAAGCAGCCTCCTACAATGAGCAGTTCTTC
CASKAASYNEQFF
>TRBJ2-7|TRBV15|TRBD2|-
TGTGCCACAGGGGTAGGACTAGCGGACTACGAGCAGTACTTC
CATGVGLADYEQYF
>TRBJ2-1|TRBV7-9|TRBD1|few
TGTGCCAGCAGCTCCCAGGGGGCGGGGACTGATAATGAGCAGTTCTTC
CASSSQGAGTDNEQFF
>TRBJ1-1|TRBV5-1|-|few
TGCGCCAGCAGCGGGGGACGGATCAACACTGAAGCTTTCTTT
CASSGGRINTEAFF
>TRBJ1-1|TRBV7-9|-|-
TGTGCCAGCAGCTTAGTTGATTATGGGGGGAACACTGAAGCTTTCTTT
CASSLVDYGGNTEAFF
>TRBJ2-7|TRBV5-1|-|-
TGCGCCAGCAGCTCCACAGGGAGCGAGCAGTACTTC
CASSSTGSEQYF
>TRBJ2-1|TRBV13|TRBD2|few
TGTGCCAGCAGGGGTTTGGTAGCGGGAGCCAATGAGCAGTTCTTC
CASRGLVAGANEQFF
>TRBJ1-1|TRBV6-5|TRBD1|few
TGTGCCAGCAGTTATGACAGGGTCATGAACACTGAAGCTTTCTTT
CASSYDRVMNTEAFF
>TRBJ1-1|TRBV24-1|-|-
TGTGCCACCAGTGACCCCAGGGGTGAAGCTTTCTTT
CATSDPRGEAFF
>TRBJ2-3|TRBV7-2|TRBD2|-
TGTGCCAGCAGCTTAGCTTCGCGGGAGGGCCTGGTGTCAGATACGCAGTATTTT
CASSLASREGLVSDTQYF
>TRBJ2-1|TRBV6-6|TRBD1|-
TGTGCCAGCAGTTCGTGGACAGGAGAGGTCGGCAATGAGCAGTTCTTC
CASSSWTGEVGNEQFF
>TRBJ2-3|TRBV5-1|-|many
TGCGCCAGCAGCTTGTTGGGGGGCACAGATACGCAGTATTTT
CASSLLGGTDTQYF
>TRBJ2-1|TRBV20-1|-|many
TGCAGTGCTACCAAGCGGGACAACTACAATGAGCAGTTCTTC
CSATKRDNYNEQFF
>TRBJ1-6|TRBV9|-|-
TGTGCCAGCAGCGTAGAAGGAGGGCCCCCCAGTCACTTT
CASSVEGGPPSHF
>TRBJ2-7|TRBV4-1|-|many
TGCGCCAGCAGCACGCTAGTAATCCCCGCTTTGGACGAGCAGTACTTC
CASSTLVIPALDEQYF